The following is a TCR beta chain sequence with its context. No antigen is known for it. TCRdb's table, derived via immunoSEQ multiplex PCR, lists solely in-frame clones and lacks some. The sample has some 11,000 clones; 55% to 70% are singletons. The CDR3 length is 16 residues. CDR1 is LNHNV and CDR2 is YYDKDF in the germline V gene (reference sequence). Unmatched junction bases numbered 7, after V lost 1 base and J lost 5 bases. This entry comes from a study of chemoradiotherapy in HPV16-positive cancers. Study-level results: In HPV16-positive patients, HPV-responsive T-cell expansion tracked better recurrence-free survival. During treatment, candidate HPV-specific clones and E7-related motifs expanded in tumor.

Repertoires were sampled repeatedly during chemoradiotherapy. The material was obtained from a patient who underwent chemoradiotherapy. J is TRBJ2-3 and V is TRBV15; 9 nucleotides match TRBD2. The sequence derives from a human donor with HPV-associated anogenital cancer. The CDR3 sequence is CATSRVRGLAKDTQYF. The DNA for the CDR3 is TGTGCCACCAGCAGAGTACGAGGACTAGCGAAAGATACGCAGTATTTT.